The rows below give T cell receptor beta chains drawn from one sample of a study of OX40 agonist ivuxolimab in advanced cancers. Here immunoSEQ multiplex PCR was the method, and the copy in TCRdb shows in-frame clones only, minus some. The data hold about 99,000 clones, with approximately 94% observed a single time. The sample here was CD4+ or CD8+ T cells sorted from blood, taken in a trial of the OX40 agonist ivuxolimab. The receptors were sampled from an adult with an advanced solid tumor such as melanoma, head and neck, liver or kidney cancer. Both conserved end residues are part of each CDR3. D genes are given only for firm matches. For some rows the clone size is stated as once, few or many, or as a class when expanded; others skip it.

DNA: TGTGCCAGCAGCGTAGCTGGGACCCTTCAGGAGCAGTACTTC
CDR3: CASSVAGTLQEQYF
size: NA
D: NA
J: TRBJ2-7
V: TRBV9

DNA: TGTGCCAGTAGTAGCCCGGGGTGGGCAGGAATAGCGGGGCGCGTTGGCAATGAGCAGTTCTTC
CDR3: CASSSPGWAGIAGRVGNEQFF
size: NA
D: TRBD2
J: TRBJ2-1
V: TRBV19

DNA: TGCGCCAGCAGAACAGTCCCTCTCCCAGATACGCAGTATTTT
CDR3: CASRTVPLPDTQYF
size: NA
D: NA
J: TRBJ2-3
V: TRBV5-1

DNA: TGTGCCAGCAGTTCTACCCATGGAATAGCCCACAATGAGCAGTTCTTC
CDR3: CASSSTHGIAHNEQFF
size: NA
D: NA
J: TRBJ2-1
V: TRBV27

DNA: TGTGCCAGCAGTTCACCTGCCGGGGGGTTCTACGAGCAGTACTTC
CDR3: CASSSPAGGFYEQYF
size: NA
D: TRBD2
J: TRBJ2-7
V: TRBV6-5

DNA: TGTGCCAGCAGATGGGTCTACACTGAAGCTTTCTTT
CDR3: CASRWVYTEAFF
size: few
D: NA
J: TRBJ1-1
V: TRBV2

DNA: TGTGCCAGTAGCTCCCTACTAGCGAACACCGGGGAGCTGTTTTTT
CDR3: CASSSLLANTGELFF
size: NA
D: NA
J: TRBJ2-2
V: TRBV19

DNA: TGTGCTAGTGGTTTAAGGTTAGGGAACACTGAAGCTTTCTTT
CDR3: CASGLRLGNTEAFF
size: few
D: NA
J: TRBJ1-1
V: TRBV12-5

DNA: TGTGCCAGCTCCAGGGACGTGACAGATACGCAGTATTTT
CDR3: CASSRDVTDTQYF
size: NA
D: NA
J: TRBJ2-3
V: TRBV6-1

DNA: TGTGCCAGCAGCTCTCCGTCCAGCGGGGTTGGCACCGGGGAGCTGTTTTTT
CDR3: CASSSPSSGVGTGELFF
size: NA
D: TRBD2
J: TRBJ2-2
V: TRBV5-4

DNA: TGTGCCAGCAGCAATCGCGGGGGGTTACAAGAGACCCAGTACTTC
CDR3: CASSNRGGLQETQYF
size: NA
D: NA
J: TRBJ2-5
V: TRBV21-1

DNA: TGTGCCAGCAGCCATACCTACGAGCAGTACTTC
CDR3: CASSHTYEQYF
size: NA
D: NA
J: TRBJ2-7
V: TRBV14

DNA: TGTGCCAGCACCCGCGACCCCTATGCCGGGGAGCTGTTTTTT
CDR3: CASTRDPYAGELFF
size: NA
D: NA
J: TRBJ2-2
V: TRBV9

DNA: TGTGCCAGCGTGGCAGGGAATAGCAATCAGCCCCAGCATTTT
CDR3: CASVAGNSNQPQHF
size: NA
D: NA
J: TRBJ1-5
V: TRBV7-9

DNA: TGTGCCAGCAGCTTAGGTCAGGGACTGAACTATGGCTACACCTTC
CDR3: CASSLGQGLNYGYTF
size: NA
D: NA
J: TRBJ1-2
V: TRBV7-2

DNA: TGTGCCAGCAGCTCAAAGACGGGACTAGCGGGAGTGAATGAGCAGTTCTTC
CDR3: CASSSKTGLAGVNEQFF
size: NA
D: TRBD2
J: TRBJ2-1
V: TRBV5-4

DNA: TGTGCCAGCAGTTACTCGGAGGGGCACTATGGCTACACCTTC
CDR3: CASSYSEGHYGYTF
size: NA
D: NA
J: TRBJ1-2
V: TRBV6-5

DNA: TGCGCCAGCAGTGAGGGCGGGAGCTCCTACAATGAGCAGTTCTTC
CDR3: CASSEGGSSYNEQFF
size: NA
D: TRBD2
J: TRBJ2-1
V: TRBV10-2

DNA: TGTGCCAGCAGCCCATTCTTGGACAGCTTTAATGAAAAACTGTTTTTT
CDR3: CASSPFLDSFNEKLFF
size: NA
D: NA
J: TRBJ1-4
V: TRBV9

DNA: TGTGCCAGCTCTGTAAATAGACAGGTCGCTAACTATGGCTACACCTTC
CDR3: CASSVNRQVANYGYTF
size: NA
D: NA
J: TRBJ1-2
V: TRBV18

DNA: TGTGCCAGTAGTAGGCCGGGGGCGTTCAATCAGCCCCAGCATTTT
CDR3: CASSRPGAFNQPQHF
size: once
D: NA
J: TRBJ1-5
V: TRBV19

DNA: TGCGCCAGCAGCTTGCTAGGCGGTAACACCGGGGAGCTGTTTTTT
CDR3: CASSLLGGNTGELFF
size: NA
D: NA
J: TRBJ2-2
V: TRBV5-1

DNA: TGCGCCAGCAGCCAATACGCGGGACAGGGCTTCTACGAGCAGTACTTC
CDR3: CASSQYAGQGFYEQYF
size: NA
D: TRBD1
J: TRBJ2-7
V: TRBV4-3

DNA: TGTGCCAGCAGCTTCGATTCAGAGGGTTGGAATGAGCAGTTCTTC
CDR3: CASSFDSEGWNEQFF
size: NA
D: NA
J: TRBJ2-1
V: TRBV11-3

DNA: TGTGCCAGCAGTTGGGTAAGCAACTACGAGCAGTACTTC
CDR3: CASSWVSNYEQYF
size: NA
D: NA
J: TRBJ2-7
V: TRBV28

DNA: TGTGCCAGCAGCCCGTGGGAGTCAGGGCATAATGAAAAACTGTTTTTT
CDR3: CASSPWESGHNEKLFF
size: NA
D: NA
J: TRBJ1-4
V: TRBV5-8

DNA: TGTGCCTGGGCCAGGAGGGACGAGCAGCCCCAGCATTTT
CDR3: CAWARRDEQPQHF
size: few
D: NA
J: TRBJ1-5
V: TRBV30

DNA: TGTGCCAGTAGCCCCATCGGGGGAGTAAGCTACGAGCAGTACTTC
CDR3: CASSPIGGVSYEQYF
size: NA
D: NA
J: TRBJ2-7
V: TRBV19

DNA: TGTGCCAGCAGCTTTGGTGGGGAAAACATTCAGTACTTC
CDR3: CASSFGGENIQYF
size: NA
D: NA
J: TRBJ2-4
V: TRBV7-9

DNA: TGTGCCAGCAGCTTAAAGTTGGGGGGCTTAAGCTCTGGGGCCAACGTCCTGACTTTC
CDR3: CASSLKLGGLSSGANVLTF
size: NA
D: NA
J: TRBJ2-6
V: TRBV7-3

DNA: TGTGCCAGCAGTGAGAACTATGGCTACACCTTC
CDR3: CASSENYGYTF
size: NA
D: NA
J: TRBJ1-2
V: TRBV25-1

DNA: TGTGCCAGCAGTGAATATCAAGGGCTGGGAGAAAAACTGTTTTTT
CDR3: CASSEYQGLGEKLFF
size: NA
D: NA
J: TRBJ1-4
V: TRBV25-1

DNA: TGTGCCAGCAGCCCCACCCTTTATGGCTACACCTTC
CDR3: CASSPTLYGYTF
size: once
D: NA
J: TRBJ1-2
V: TRBV7-9

DNA: TGTGCCAGCCCGGGGACTAGCGGGGGAGATACGCAGTATTTT
CDR3: CASPGTSGGDTQYF
size: NA
D: TRBD2
J: TRBJ2-3
V: TRBV18

DNA: TGTGCCAGCAGCTTCTCCCTAGCAGGGGAGACCCAGTACTTC
CDR3: CASSFSLAGETQYF
size: NA
D: NA
J: TRBJ2-5
V: TRBV7-2

DNA: TGTGCCAGCTCACCCCGGACAGGGGCCTTAAAAGAGACCCAGTACTTC
CDR3: CASSPRTGALKETQYF
size: once
D: TRBD1
J: TRBJ2-5
V: TRBV18

DNA: TGTGCCAGCAGCTTGATCGGACAGGGGAATGAAAAACTGTTTTTT
CDR3: CASSLIGQGNEKLFF
size: NA
D: TRBD1
J: TRBJ1-4
V: TRBV5-4

DNA: TGTGCCAGCAGTTCGGCAGATTGGGACACTGAAGCTTTCTTT
CDR3: CASSSADWDTEAFF
size: few
D: NA
J: TRBJ1-1
V: TRBV27

DNA: TGTGCCAGCAGCTTGAGACGGTTTGATCGGGAATGGGGCTCCGAGCAGTACTTC
CDR3: CASSLRRFDREWGSEQYF
size: once
D: NA
J: TRBJ2-7
V: TRBV5-6

DNA: TGTGCCAGCAGCCTCTTTCGACCAGCAGTTAATGAAAAACTGTTTTTT
CDR3: CASSLFRPAVNEKLFF
size: NA
D: NA
J: TRBJ1-4
V: TRBV11-2

DNA: TGTGCCAGCAGCCGACAGGACTCTGGAAACACCATATATTTT
CDR3: CASSRQDSGNTIYF
size: NA
D: NA
J: TRBJ1-3
V: TRBV6-5

DNA: TGTGCCAGCAGTACTAGACAGGGACATGTTGGAAACACCATATATTTT
CDR3: CASSTRQGHVGNTIYF
size: NA
D: TRBD1
J: TRBJ1-3
V: TRBV28

DNA: TGCGCCAGCAGTGGACAGTTGAACACTGAAGCTTTCTTT
CDR3: CASSGQLNTEAFF
size: few
D: NA
J: TRBJ1-1
V: TRBV10-1

DNA: TGTGCCAGCAGCTCCCAGACAGCCACCTACGAGCAGTACTTC
CDR3: CASSSQTATYEQYF
size: NA
D: NA
J: TRBJ2-7
V: TRBV13

DNA: TGTGCCAGCAGTTTAGGTACAGGCCTCTATGGCTACACCTTC
CDR3: CASSLGTGLYGYTF
size: once
D: NA
J: TRBJ1-2
V: TRBV28

DNA: TGTGCCAGCAGCTTCGGATCGGTGAGCAATCAGCCCCAGCATTTT
CDR3: CASSFGSVSNQPQHF
size: NA
D: NA
J: TRBJ1-5
V: TRBV7-2

DNA: TGTGCCAGCAGCTTGGCCCCTAGGGGATCAAGCGCCAGAGCCCAGTACTTC
CDR3: CASSLAPRGSSARAQYF
size: NA
D: NA
J: TRBJ2-5
V: TRBV5-5

DNA: TGTGCCAGCAGCCGGTCAGGGGGCGTCAATCCAGATACGCAGTATTTT
CDR3: CASSRSGGVNPDTQYF
size: NA
D: TRBD1
J: TRBJ2-3
V: TRBV5-4

DNA: TGTGCCACCAGCAGAGATCCTACTAACACTGAAGCTTTCTTT
CDR3: CATSRDPTNTEAFF
size: NA
D: NA
J: TRBJ1-1
V: TRBV15

DNA: TGTGCCAGCAGCAGCCAGGGTAACACTGAAGCTTTCTTT
CDR3: CASSSQGNTEAFF
size: NA
D: NA
J: TRBJ1-1
V: TRBV7-3

DNA: TGTGCCAGCAGGGGACTAGCGGGGGGACTCAGCTCCTACGAGCAGTACTTC
CDR3: CASRGLAGGLSSYEQYF
size: NA
D: TRBD2
J: TRBJ2-7
V: TRBV2

DNA: TGTGCCAGCAGTTATTCAGGGAGGGATCTTTTACCCCTCCACTTT
CDR3: CASSYSGRDLLPLHF
size: NA
D: NA
J: TRBJ1-6
V: TRBV6-5

DNA: TGTGCCAGCAGTCTTCGCTCTGGAAACACCATATATTTT
CDR3: CASSLRSGNTIYF
size: NA
D: NA
J: TRBJ1-3
V: TRBV27

DNA: TGTGCCAGCAGTTCAAGCCTCACCGTCTATAATTCACCCCTCCACTTT
CDR3: CASSSSLTVYNSPLHF
size: NA
D: NA
J: TRBJ1-6
V: TRBV27

DNA: TGTGCCAGCAGCTCAAGCACAGATACGCAGTATTTT
CDR3: CASSSSTDTQYF
size: NA
D: NA
J: TRBJ2-3
V: TRBV7-2

DNA: TGTGCCAGTAGTATAGGTCTAGCAATCGGGGAGCTGTTTTTT
CDR3: CASSIGLAIGELFF
size: few
D: NA
J: TRBJ2-2
V: TRBV19